These 30 T cell receptor beta chains were all obtained from the same sample, sequenced in a study of shared clonotypes between healthy human individuals (TCRdb year 2020). The receptor library was made with the immunoSEQ multiplex PCR assay. TCRdb retrieved this table from immuneACCESS and kept in-frame rearrangements only. Not all clones are present; in checked studies, unresolved V genes account for under half, and no reason is known for the remainder. Present in this sample are 490,000 or so clones, 70% to 80% of which were seen just once. The leading ten clones occupy roughly 13% of the sample. The sequencing input was PBMCs. All receptors come from a woman between 35 and 50 years old in good health. Some clones in this sample may be carry-over from other donors' samples.

In nucleotides, the CDR3 is TGTGCCAGCAGCTTAGTAAGGGAGATGAACACTGAAGCTTTCTTT. Amino acid sequence: CASSLVREMNTEAFF. The chain is built from TRBV7-2 and TRBJ1-1, with D hard to call. The CDR3 length is 15 residues. Looked up from germline, CDR1 is SGHTA and CDR2 is FQGNSA. Trimming shortened V by 1 base and J by 0 bases, and 9 bases separated the two germline ends.

In this sample, this clone turned up many times. A junction end diverges from the germline sequence, so it may reflect a read error. This rearrangement joins TRBV27 to TRBJ2-7; D unclear. Germline CDR1 is MNHEY and CDR2 is SMNVEV (reference sequence). This CDR3 contains 13 residues. CDR3 nucleotides: TGTGCCAGCAGTATATCCCAATCCTACGAGCAGTACTTC. Translated, it gives CASSISQSYEQYF.

The chain links TRBV15 to TRBJ1-5; 9 bases match TRBD1. V shed 6 bases, J shed 6 bases, and the junction held 9 bases outside the gene matches. The germline V gene encodes CDR1 LNHNV and CDR2 YYDKDF (reference sequence). The CDR3 is made up of 15 amino acids. DNA for the CDR3: TGTGCCACCAGATGGGGACAGGGTGTTGGTCAGCCCCAGCATTTT. Residues: CATRWGQGVGQPQHF.

This chain uses TRBV6-1 with TRBJ2-1; D is possibly TRBD2 (6 bases). The ends were cut back, 4 bases at V and 10 bases at J, with 14 bases in the middle. The length of the CDR3 is 13 residues. Germline values: CDR1 MNHNS, CDR2 SASEGT. CDR3 DNA: TGTGCCAGCAGTGTCAGGGAGGAAAGGGAGCAGTTCTTC. Translation gives CASSVREEREQFF.

The V call is TRBV7-3, the J call TRBJ2-1; 9 nucleotides agree with TRBD2. J lost 4 bases, V lost 1 base, and 11 bases had no gene match. Germline CDR1 and CDR2: SGHTA and FQGTGA. The CDR3 is 18 amino acids. The CDR3 DNA reads as TGTGCCAGCAGCTTAAGAGGCGGACTAGCGTCCTTGTACAATGAGCAGTTCTTC. It yields the protein CASSLRGGLASLYNEQFF.

The chain employs TRBV7-2 and TRBJ2-1, with D maybe TRBD2 (6 bases). CDR3 length: 16 amino acids. Deletions cut 5 bases from V and 6 bases from J, with 20 bases between. CDR1 is SGHTA and CDR2 is FQGNSA in the germline V gene. For the CDR3, the DNA is TGTGCCAGCAGCGACCGGGGCGGTTGGGGAGGCAATGAGCAGTTCTTC. Translating gives CASSDRGGWGGNEQFF.

The V and J genes are TRBV10-3 and TRBJ1-2; TRBD1 aligns across 9 bases. V was clipped by 0 bases and J by 8 bases; unmatched bases: 10. Looked up from germline, CDR1 is ENHRY and CDR2 is SYGVKD. The CDR3 covers 16 residues. For the CDR3, the DNA is TGTGCCATCAGTGAGTCCGCGGGACAGGGTGCTGTCGGCTACACCTTC. Translating it yields CAISESAGQGAVGYTF.

The CDR3 bases are TGTGCCAGCAGCTTATTGGGCCTTCGGGACAGGTCGAACGAGCAGTACTTC. Translated: CASSLLGLRDRSNEQYF. This rearrangement joins TRBV11-2 to TRBJ2-7, with TRBD1 matching over 8 bases. The junction had 14 bases not matched to a gene; V was cut back by 2 bases and J by 5 bases. Germline CDR1 SGHAT, CDR2 FQNNGV. The CDR3 length is 17 residues.

V usage is TRBV2 and J usage is TRBJ2-2, with 7 bases aligning to TRBD2. This CDR3 is 16 amino acids long. The ends lost 2 bases at V and 2 bases at J; junction bases unmatched: 5. Per the germline V gene, CDR1 is SNHLY and CDR2 is FYNNEI. The CDR3 DNA follows: TGTGCCAGCAGTGAAAGGGGAGGGAGCAACACCGGGGAGCTGTTTTTT. Protein product: CASSERGGSNTGELFF.

This chain uses TRBV11-2 with TRBJ1-3; maybe TRBD1 (6 bases). CDR3 length equals 15 residues. Germline values: CDR1 SGHAT, CDR2 FQNNGV. V was trimmed by 1 base and J by 3 bases, leaving 10 bases between them. The CDR3: CASSLVTGLGNTIYF. In nucleotides, the CDR3 is TGTGCCAGCAGCTTAGTTACAGGGCTTGGAAACACCATATATTTT. Using reference TRBV11-2 and TRBJ1-3 for the parts outside the CDR3, the full variable domain is EAGVAQSPRYKIIEKRQSVAFWCNPISGHATLYWYQQILGQGPKLLIQFQNNGVVDDSQLPKDRFSAERLKGVDSTLKIQPAKLEDSAVYLCASSLVTGLGNTIYFGEGSWLTVV.

V usage is TRBV16 and J usage is TRBJ1-2; D might be TRBD1 (5 bases). The length of the CDR3 is 14 residues. Germline V gives CDR1 KGHSY, CDR2 FQNENV. Trimming stripped 0 bases from V and 4 bases from J, with 9 bases between. The DNA of the CDR3 is TGTGCCAGCAGCCAATCGAAGGGGACCTATGGCTACACCTTC. It encodes CASSQSKGTYGYTF.

J is TRBJ2-1 and V is TRBV7-3; D not resolved. Germline CDR1 is SGHTA and CDR2 is FQGTGA. This CDR3 comprises 12 residues. Trimming removed 5 bases at V and 6 bases at J, with 8 bases between. CDR3 protein: CASSTSSNEQFF. The CDR3 DNA reads TGTGCCAGCAGCACCTCTAGCAATGAGCAGTTCTTC.

About this clone itself: This is likely an artifact of a read error, given a far larger clone one base away. CDR3 region: CASSEAVKLTKAFF. CDR3 coding DNA: TGTGCCAGCAGTGAAGCTGTAAAACTGACTAAAGCTTTCTTT. The chain recombines TRBV2 with TRBJ1-1; D is unclear. Trimming pared 0 bases from V and 9 bases from J, leaving 14 bases between. The germline V gene encodes CDR1 SNHLY and CDR2 FYNNEI. The CDR3 length is 14 residues. The variable domain in full, with the rest retrieved from reference TRBV2 and TRBJ1-1, is EPEVTQTPSHQVTQMGQEVILRCVPISNHLYFYWYRQILGQKVEFLVSFYNNEISEKSEIFDDQFSVERPDGSNFTLKIRSTKLEDSAMYFCASSEAVKLTKAFFGQGTRLTVV.

As concerns this clone: The same CDR3 also results from other DNA sequences found in this sample. The genes are TRBV30 and TRBJ1-5, with D perhaps matching TRBD1 (6 bases). CDR3 length: 12 amino acids. Germline V lookup: CDR1 GTSNPN, CDR2 SVGIG (reference sequence). V lost 5 bases and J lost 3, with 8 bases in between. The CDR3 region is CAWGGPNQPQHF. In DNA, the CDR3 is TGTGCCTGGGGGGGGCCCAATCAGCCCCAGCATTTT. The full variable domain, with the rest looked up from reference TRBV30 and TRBJ1-5, is SQTIHQWPATLVQPVGSPLSLECTVEGTSNPNLYWYRQAAGRGLQLLFYSVGIGQISSEVPQNLSASRPQDRQFILSSKKLLLSDSGFYLCAWGGPNQPQHFGDGTRLSIL.

The rearrangement links TRBV5-4 to TRBJ2-4, with 7 bases fitting TRBD1. In germline, CDR1 is SGHNT, CDR2 YYREEE (reference sequence). Trimming took 4 bases from V and 1 from J; bases not matched to a gene: 5. This CDR3 is 15 amino acids long. The CDR3 region is CASSQGGWAKNIQYF. DNA of the CDR3: TGTGCCAGCAGCCAAGGGGGCTGGGCCAAAAACATTCAGTACTTC. Variable domain in full (rest from reference TRBV5-4 and TRBJ2-4): ETGVTQSPTHLIKTRGQQVTLRCSSQSGHNTVSWYQQALGQGPQFIFQYYREEENGRGNFPPRFSGLQFPNYSSELNVNALELDDSALYLCASSQGGWAKNIQYFGAGTRLSVL.

The gene calls are TRBV29-1 and TRBJ2-2; unclear D gene. This CDR3 spans 13 amino acids. The V gene lost 4 bases and the J gene lost 7 bases, with 13 bases spanning the gap. Germline lookup yields CDR1 SQVTM and CDR2 ANQGSEA. CDR3 in DNA: TGCAGCGTTGCGGACGGGTGGGACGGGGAGCTGTTTTTT. Protein: CSVADGWDGELFF.

This chain uses TRBV30 with TRBJ1-6, with 7 bases matching TRBD1. Looked up from germline, CDR1 is GTSNPN and CDR2 is SVGIG (reference sequence). V trimming: 3 bases; J trimming: 7 bases; junction bases outside the gene matches: 6. There are 14 residues in the CDR3. The CDR3 sequence is CAWRRGQGNSPLHF. The CDR3 nucleotides are TGTGCCTGGAGAAGGGGGCAGGGGAATTCACCCCTCCACTTT.

The chain has TRBV5-6 and TRBJ1-2; D is perhaps TRBD1 (6 bases). This CDR3 has 12 amino acids. The germline V and J ends were trimmed by 7 bases and 3 bases, with 10 bases remaining between them. CDR1 and CDR2 from the germline V gene are SGHDT and YYEEEE. The CDR3 reads CASHTGYYGYTF. CDR3 DNA: TGTGCCAGCCATACAGGGTACTATGGCTACACCTTC.

Turning to this clone: Compared with germline, one end of the junction differs, possibly owing to a read error. The chain carries TRBV29-1 and TRBJ1-4; D is unresolved. The CDR3 length is 13 residues. The germline gives CDR1 SQVTM, CDR2 ANQGSEA. The CDR3, as DNA: TGCGGCGTTGGTAAGGCCACCAATGAAAAACTGTTTTTT. As protein: CGVGKATNEKLFF.

CDR3 DNA: TGTGCCAGCAGCCCTCGGGGAGGGGAGGTCACTGAAGCTTTCTTT. Protein: CASSPRGGEVTEAFF. This rearrangement joins TRBV2 to TRBJ1-1, with D perhaps TRBD1 (5 bases). The CDR3 length is 15 residues. Trimming took 6 bases from V and 4 from J, leaving 18 bases between them. CDR1 is SNHLY and CDR2 is FYNNEI in the germline V gene. Combining the CDR3 with reference TRBV2 and TRBJ1-1 gives the whole variable domain EPEVTQTPSHQVTQMGQEVILRCVPISNHLYFYWYRQILGQKVEFLVSFYNNEISEKSEIFDDQFSVERPDGSNFTLKIRSTKLEDSAMYFCASSPRGGEVTEAFFGQGTRLTVV.

The chain is built from TRBV7-9 and TRBJ2-7, with 9 bases identical to TRBD2. The J call may not be correct, given that the DNA end is closer to TRBJ2-5. Looked up from germline, CDR1 is SEHNR and CDR2 is FQNEAQ (reference sequence). The CDR3 covers 15 residues. The CDR3 DNA reads TGTGCCAGCAGCTCTCTACTAGCGGGTAGGGAGACCCAGTACTTC. As protein: CASSSLLAGRETQYF.

This rearrangement joins TRBV5-8 to TRBJ1-4; no definite D call. The CDR3 loop spans 12 amino acids. With 4 bases removed from V and 8 bases from J, the gap between germline ends came to 9 bases. From germline, CDR1 is SGHTS and CDR2 YDEGEE. CDR3 nucleotides: TGTGCCAGCAGCATGGTCCGGGAAAAACTGTTTTTT. Translating it yields CASSMVREKLFF.

On this clone itself: Given a far larger clone just one base away, this is likely a sequencing read error. The chain recombines TRBV18 with TRBJ1-1; D is possibly TRBD1 (5 bases). The germline V and J ends were trimmed by 6 bases and 3 bases, with 17 bases remaining between them. This CDR3 has 15 residues. From germline, CDR1 is KGHSH and CDR2 LQKENI. CDR3 coding DNA: TGTGCCAGCTCGTCACCGGGACTCCAGGACACTGAAGCTTTCTTT. Protein sequence: CASSSPGLQDTEAFF.

The CDR3: CASSWVSPTHSNQPQHF. CDR3 bases: TGTGCCAGCAGTTGGGTCAGTCCAACTCATAGCAATCAGCCCCAGCATTTT. The chain carries TRBV28 and TRBJ1-5; D not certain. Between the trimmed V and J ends, which lost 4 bases and 0 bases, there was a span of 16 bases. Germline loops: CDR1 MDHEN, CDR2 SYDVKM. CDR3 length: 17 residues.

The chain combines TRBV6-5 with TRBJ2-5; 10 bases line up with TRBD1. J gave up 4 bases and V 0 bases, and 2 bases lay outside the gene matches. This CDR3 is 15 amino acids long. Germline V gives CDR1 MNHEY, CDR2 SVGAGI. The CDR3 DNA follows: TGTGCCAGCAGTTACTCAGGGACAGGGGCAGAGACCCAGTACTTC. Protein sequence: CASSYSGTGAETQYF.

The chain has TRBV10-3 and TRBJ2-3; D is uncertain. CDR1 is ENHRY, CDR2 SYGVKD, per germline. The CDR3 extends over 16 amino acids. The V and J ends lost 0 bases and 4 bases respectively, with 14 bases between them. The CDR3 DNA follows: TGTGCCATCAGTGAGTCTGTCAGGAGACTCTCAGATACGCAGTATTTT. It encodes CAISESVRRLSDTQYF.

This clone appeared a few times. This sequence joins TRBV6-1 and TRBJ2-2; D is possibly TRBD2 (6 bases). Trimming stripped 4 bases from V and 2 bases from J, with 11 bases between. The germline V gene has CDR1 MNHNS and CDR2 SASEGT. There are 15 residues in the CDR3. In DNA, the CDR3 is TGTGCCAGCAGTGGGCTAGCGTTTAACACCGGGGAGCTGTTTTTT. Its protein product is CASSGLAFNTGELFF.

The chain joins TRBV29-1 to TRBJ1-1; D is ambiguous. CDR1 is SQVTM and CDR2 is ANQGSEA in the germline V gene. The length of the CDR3 is 12 residues. Trimming shortened V by 4 bases and J by 5 bases, and 11 bases separated the two germline ends. CDR3 in DNA: TGCAGCGTTGTGGATGGGGTTACTGAAGCTTTCTTT. Its protein is CSVVDGVTEAFF.

As regards this clone: A read error is likely here: a far larger clone is one base away. The V and J genes are TRBV29-1 and TRBJ1-1, with TRBD1 identical over 10 bases. V dropped 7 bases and J dropped 6; count of bases not matched to a gene: 8. The CDR3 is 13 amino acids. CDR1 SQVTM and CDR2 ANQGSEA come from the germline V gene. The CDR3 bases are TGCAGCGGGGGACAGGGGAGGGACGCTGAAGCTTTCTTT. Translation gives CSGGQGRDAEAFF.

Turning to this clone: Other nucleotide sequences in the sample specify the same CDR3. The chain joins TRBV7-3 to TRBJ2-2; D not resolved. Trimming left V 1 base short and J 4 bases short, with 7 bases between. Germline V gives CDR1 SGHTA, CDR2 FQGTGA. This CDR3 is built from 14 residues. CDR3 sequence (DNA): TGTGCCAGCAGCTTAAAGTCCAGCACCGGGGAGCTGTTTTTT. Translation gives CASSLKSSTGELFF.